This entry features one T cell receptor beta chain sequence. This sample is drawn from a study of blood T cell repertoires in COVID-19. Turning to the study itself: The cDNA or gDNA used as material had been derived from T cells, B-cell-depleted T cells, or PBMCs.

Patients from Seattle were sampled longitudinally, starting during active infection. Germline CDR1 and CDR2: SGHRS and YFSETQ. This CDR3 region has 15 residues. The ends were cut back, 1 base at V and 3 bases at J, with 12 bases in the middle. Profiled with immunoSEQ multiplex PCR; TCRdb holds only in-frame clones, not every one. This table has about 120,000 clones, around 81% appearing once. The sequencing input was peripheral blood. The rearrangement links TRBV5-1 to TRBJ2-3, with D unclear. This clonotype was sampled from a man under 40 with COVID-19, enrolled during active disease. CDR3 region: CASSLLSSGTDTQYF. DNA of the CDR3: TGCGCCAGCAGCTTGCTGAGTTCCGGGACAGATACGCAGTATTTT.